This section outlines one TCR beta chain sequence together with its context. Its antigen is currently unknown. These data belong to a study of shared clonotypes between healthy human individuals. The V and J ends lost 4 bases and 3 bases, in that order; junction bases with no gene match: 5. The CDR3 extends over 15 amino acids. CDR1 SGHAT and CDR2 FQNNGV come from the germline V gene. In the original analysis: Junction-only sequences produced by ImmunoSEQ had no quality scores, so filtering differed. TCRdb keeps only in-frame clones here, not all; method: immunoSEQ multiplex PCR. That table supplies the V and J calls and clone size; D and trimming were determined from the DNA. The data show roughly 2.5 million clones, with 85% to 95% seen just once and around 0.14% held by the top ten. Regarding the study as a whole: Since donors were few, the genetic and exposure-history diversity represented was limited.

The clonotype originates from a young man in good health. The V gene is TRBV11-2, the J gene TRBJ2-5, with 10 bases lining up with TRBD1. The sequencing input was naive CD4+ T cells sorted from blood. The subset is: CD45RA+ positively selected. Here the CDR3 DNA reads TGTGCCAGCAGCTCCCATGGGACAGGGGAAGAGACCCAGTACTTC. It encodes CASSSHGTGEETQYF.